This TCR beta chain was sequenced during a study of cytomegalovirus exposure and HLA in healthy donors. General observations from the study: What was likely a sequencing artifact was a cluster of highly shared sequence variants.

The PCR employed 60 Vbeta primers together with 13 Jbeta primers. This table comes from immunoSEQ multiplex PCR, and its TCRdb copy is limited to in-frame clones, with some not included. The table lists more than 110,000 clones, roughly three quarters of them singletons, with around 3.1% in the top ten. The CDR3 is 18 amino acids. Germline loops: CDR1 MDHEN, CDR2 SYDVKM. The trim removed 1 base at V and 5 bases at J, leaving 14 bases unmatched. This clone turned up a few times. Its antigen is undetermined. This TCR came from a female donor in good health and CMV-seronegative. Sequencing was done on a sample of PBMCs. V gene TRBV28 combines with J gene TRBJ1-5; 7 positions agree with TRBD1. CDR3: CASSLSGGIGSIDQPQHF. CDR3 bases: TGTGCCAGCAGTTTATCAGGGGGGATCGGTTCGATTGATCAGCCCCAGCATTTT.